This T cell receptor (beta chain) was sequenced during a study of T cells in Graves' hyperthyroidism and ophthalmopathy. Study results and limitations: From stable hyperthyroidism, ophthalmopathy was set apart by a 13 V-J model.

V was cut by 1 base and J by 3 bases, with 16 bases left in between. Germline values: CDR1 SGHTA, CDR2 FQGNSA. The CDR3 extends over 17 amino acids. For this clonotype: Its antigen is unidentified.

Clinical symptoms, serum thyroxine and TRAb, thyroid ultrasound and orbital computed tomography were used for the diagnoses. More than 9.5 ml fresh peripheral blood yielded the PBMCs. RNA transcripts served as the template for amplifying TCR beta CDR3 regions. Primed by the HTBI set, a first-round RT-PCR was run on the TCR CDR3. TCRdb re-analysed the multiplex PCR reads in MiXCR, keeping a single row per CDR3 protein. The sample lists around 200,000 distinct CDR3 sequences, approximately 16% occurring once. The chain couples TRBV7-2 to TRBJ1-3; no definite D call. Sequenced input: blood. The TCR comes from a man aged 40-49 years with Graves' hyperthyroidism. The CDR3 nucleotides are TGTGCCAGCAGCTTAGTGGCTCGGGGTAATTTTGGAAACACCATATATTTT. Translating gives CASSLVARGNFGNTIYF.